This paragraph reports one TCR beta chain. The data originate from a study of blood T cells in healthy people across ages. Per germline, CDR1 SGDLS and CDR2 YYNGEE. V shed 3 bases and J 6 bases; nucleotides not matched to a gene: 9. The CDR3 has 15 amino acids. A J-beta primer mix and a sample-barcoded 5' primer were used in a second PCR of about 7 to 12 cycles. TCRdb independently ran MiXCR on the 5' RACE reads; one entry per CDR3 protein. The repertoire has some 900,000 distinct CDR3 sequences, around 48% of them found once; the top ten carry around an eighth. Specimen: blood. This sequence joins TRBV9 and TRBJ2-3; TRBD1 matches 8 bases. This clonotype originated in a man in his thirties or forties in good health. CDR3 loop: CASSAGDRLGDTQYF. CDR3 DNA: TGTGCCAGCAGCGCAGGGGACAGGTTGGGCGATACGCAGTATTTT.